This T cell receptor (beta chain) was sequenced during a study of T cell responses to AZD1222 COVID-19 vaccine. The repertoire was sequenced with immunoSEQ multiplex PCR; TCRdb's copy has only in-frame clones and lacks some. This table has around 65,000 clones, about 81% appearing once. Looked up from germline, CDR1 is KGHDR and CDR2 is SFDVKD. The CDR3 runs 16 residues. The V and J ends lost 3 bases and 0 bases, in that order; junction bases with no gene match: 3. This receptor was identified in an adult who received the AZD1222 COVID-19 vaccine. J is TRBJ2-1 and V is TRBV24-1; TRBD1 agrees at 8 bases. This material consisted of peripheral blood, taken 28 days after the second AZD1222 dose. Here the CDR3 reads CATSDRTGSSYNEQFF. The CDR3 DNA is TGTGCCACCAGTGATCGGACAGGGTCCTCCTACAATGAGCAGTTCTTC.